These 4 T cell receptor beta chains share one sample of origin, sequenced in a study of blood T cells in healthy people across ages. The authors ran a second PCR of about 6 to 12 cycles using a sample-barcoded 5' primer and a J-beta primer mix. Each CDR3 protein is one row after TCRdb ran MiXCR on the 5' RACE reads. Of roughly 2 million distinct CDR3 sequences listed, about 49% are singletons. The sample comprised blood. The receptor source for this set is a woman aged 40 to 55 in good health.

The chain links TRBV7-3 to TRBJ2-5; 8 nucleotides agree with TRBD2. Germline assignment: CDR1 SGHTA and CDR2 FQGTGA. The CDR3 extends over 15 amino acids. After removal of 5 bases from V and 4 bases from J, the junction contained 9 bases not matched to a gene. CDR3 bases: TGTGCCAGCAGCAAGGACGGGGGGGCCTCAGAGACCCAGTACTTC. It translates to CASSKDGGASETQYF.

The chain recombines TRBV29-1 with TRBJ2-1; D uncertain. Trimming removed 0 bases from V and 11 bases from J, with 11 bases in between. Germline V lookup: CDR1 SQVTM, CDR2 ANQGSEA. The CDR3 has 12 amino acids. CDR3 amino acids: CSVEDSVPKQFF. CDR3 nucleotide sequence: TGCAGCGTTGAAGACAGCGTTCCTAAGCAGTTCTTC.

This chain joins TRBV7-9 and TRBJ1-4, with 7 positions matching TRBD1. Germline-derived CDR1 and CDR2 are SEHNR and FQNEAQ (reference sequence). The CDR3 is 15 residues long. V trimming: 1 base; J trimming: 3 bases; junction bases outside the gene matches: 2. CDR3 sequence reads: CASSLGGGSNEKLFF. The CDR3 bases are TGTGCCAGCAGCTTAGGAGGGGGCTCTAATGAAAAACTGTTTTTT.

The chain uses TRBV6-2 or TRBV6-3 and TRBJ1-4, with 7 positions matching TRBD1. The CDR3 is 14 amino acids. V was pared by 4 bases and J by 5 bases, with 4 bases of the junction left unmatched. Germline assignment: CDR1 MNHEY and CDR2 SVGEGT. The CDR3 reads CASSWDSPNEKLFF. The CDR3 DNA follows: TGTGCCAGCAGTTGGGACAGTCCGAATGAAAAACTGTTTTTT.